The TCR beta chain described here comes from a study of blood T cell repertoires in COVID-19. Per the original data handling: Scientists estimated how many nucleated cells there were by amplifying reference gene primers. This table comes from immunoSEQ multiplex PCR, and its TCRdb copy is limited to in-frame clones, with some not included. The V and J calls and clone size come from that table; D and trimming were worked out from the DNA. The table shows around 420,000 clones, with roughly 90% occurring only once. Germline V gene data show CDR1 as SGHRS and CDR2 as YFSETQ. The CDR3 sequence is 16 residues long. V was pared by 5 bases and J by 2 bases, with 8 bases of the junction left unmatched.

This TCR derives from a woman in her 40s with acute COVID-19. The specimen was PBMCs or T cells enriched from blood (not recorded which). The gene calls are TRBV5-1 and TRBJ2-3; 10 positions agree with TRBD2. The CDR3 coding sequence is TGCGCCAGCAGGGATGGGACTAGCGAGAACACAGATACGCAGTATTTT. Translation: CASRDGTSENTDTQYF.